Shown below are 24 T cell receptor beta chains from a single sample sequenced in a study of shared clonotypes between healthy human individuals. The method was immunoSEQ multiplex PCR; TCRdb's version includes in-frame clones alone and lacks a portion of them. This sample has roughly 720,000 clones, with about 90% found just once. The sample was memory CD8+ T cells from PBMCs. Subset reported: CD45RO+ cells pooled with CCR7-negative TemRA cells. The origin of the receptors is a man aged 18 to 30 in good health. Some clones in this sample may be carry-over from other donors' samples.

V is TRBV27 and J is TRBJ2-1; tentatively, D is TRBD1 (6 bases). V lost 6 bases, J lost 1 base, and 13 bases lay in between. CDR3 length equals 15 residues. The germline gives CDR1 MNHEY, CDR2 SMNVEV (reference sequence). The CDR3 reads CASSETGASYNEQFF. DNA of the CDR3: TGTGCCAGCAGCGAGACAGGCGCTTCCTACAATGAGCAGTTCTTC.

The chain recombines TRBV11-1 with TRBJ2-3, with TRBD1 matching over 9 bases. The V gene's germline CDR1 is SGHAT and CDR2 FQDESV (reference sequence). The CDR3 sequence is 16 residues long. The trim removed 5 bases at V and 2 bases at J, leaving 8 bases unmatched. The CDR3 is CASSTWDRADTDTQYF. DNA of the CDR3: TGTGCCAGCAGCACGTGGGACAGGGCGGACACAGATACGCAGTATTTT. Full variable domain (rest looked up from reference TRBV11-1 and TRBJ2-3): EAEVAQSPRYKITEKSQAVAFWCDPISGHATLYWYRQILGQGPELLVQFQDESVVDDSQLPKDRFSAERLKGVDSTLKIQPAELGDSAMYLCASSTWDRADTDTQYFGPGTRLTVL.

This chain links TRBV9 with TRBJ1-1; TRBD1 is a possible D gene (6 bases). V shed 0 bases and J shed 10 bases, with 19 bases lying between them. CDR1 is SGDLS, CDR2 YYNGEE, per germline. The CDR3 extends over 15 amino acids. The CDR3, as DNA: TGTGCCAGCAGCGTAGATCGGACGGGACACTTGGGAGCTTTCTTT. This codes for CASSVDRTGHLGAFF.

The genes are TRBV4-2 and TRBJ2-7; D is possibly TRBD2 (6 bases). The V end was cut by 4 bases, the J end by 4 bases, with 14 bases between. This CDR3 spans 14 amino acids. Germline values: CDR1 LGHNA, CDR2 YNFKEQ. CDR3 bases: TGTGCCAGCAGCCCCGCCCCGGGACTTTACGAGCAGTACTTC. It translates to CASSPAPGLYEQYF.

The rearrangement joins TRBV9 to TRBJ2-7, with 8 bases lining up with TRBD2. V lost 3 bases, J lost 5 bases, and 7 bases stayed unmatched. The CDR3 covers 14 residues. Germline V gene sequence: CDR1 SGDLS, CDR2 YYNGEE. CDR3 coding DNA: TGTGCCAGCAGCGCCGGACTAGCTGCCAACGAGCAGTACTTC. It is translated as CASSAGLAANEQYF.

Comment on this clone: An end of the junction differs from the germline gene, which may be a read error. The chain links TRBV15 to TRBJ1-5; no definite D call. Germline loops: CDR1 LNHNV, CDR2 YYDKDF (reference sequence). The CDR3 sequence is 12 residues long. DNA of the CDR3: TGTGCCACCAGCGGAGATAATCAGCCCCAGCATTTT. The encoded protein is CATSGDNQPQHF.

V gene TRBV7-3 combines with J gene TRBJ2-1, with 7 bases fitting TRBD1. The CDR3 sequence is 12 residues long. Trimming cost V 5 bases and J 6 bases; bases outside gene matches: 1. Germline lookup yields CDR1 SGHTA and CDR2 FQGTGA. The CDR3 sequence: CASSGDSNEQFF. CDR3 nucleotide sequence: TGTGCCAGCAGCGGGGACAGCAATGAGCAGTTCTTC.

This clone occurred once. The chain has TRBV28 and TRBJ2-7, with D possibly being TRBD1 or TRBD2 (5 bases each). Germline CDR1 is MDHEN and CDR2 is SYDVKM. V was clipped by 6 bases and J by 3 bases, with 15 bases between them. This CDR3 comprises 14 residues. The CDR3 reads CASSRRRDHYEQYF. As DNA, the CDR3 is TGTGCCAGCAGCCGGCGCCGGGACCACTACGAGCAGTACTTC.

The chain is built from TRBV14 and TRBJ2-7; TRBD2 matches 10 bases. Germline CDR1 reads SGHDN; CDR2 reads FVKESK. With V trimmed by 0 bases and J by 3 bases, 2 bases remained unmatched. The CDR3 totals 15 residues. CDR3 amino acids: CASSQERTSGYEQYF. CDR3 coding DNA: TGTGCCAGCAGCCAAGAGCGGACTAGCGGCTACGAGCAGTACTTC.

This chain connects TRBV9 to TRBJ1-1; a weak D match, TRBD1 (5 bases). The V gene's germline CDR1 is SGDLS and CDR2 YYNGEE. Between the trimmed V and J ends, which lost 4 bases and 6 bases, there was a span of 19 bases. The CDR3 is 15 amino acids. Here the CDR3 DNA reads TGTGCCAGCAGCCCGGGGCAGCAGCCTCGCCCTGAAGCTTTCTTT. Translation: CASSPGQQPRPEAFF.

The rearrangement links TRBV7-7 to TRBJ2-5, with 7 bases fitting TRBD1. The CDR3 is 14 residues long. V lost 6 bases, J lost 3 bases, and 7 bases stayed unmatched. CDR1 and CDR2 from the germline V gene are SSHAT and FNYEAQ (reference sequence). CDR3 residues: CASSPIDREETQYF. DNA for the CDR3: TGTGCCAGCAGTCCCATCGACAGGGAAGAGACCCAGTACTTC.

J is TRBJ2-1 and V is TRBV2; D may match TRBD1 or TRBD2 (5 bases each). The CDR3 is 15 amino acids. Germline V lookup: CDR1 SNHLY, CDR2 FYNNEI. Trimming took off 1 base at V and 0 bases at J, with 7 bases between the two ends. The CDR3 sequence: CASSEGGTSYNEQFF. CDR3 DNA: TGTGCCAGCAGTGAAGGAGGGACCTCCTACAATGAGCAGTTCTTC.

The CDR3 DNA reads as TGTGCCAGTTTACGGGTAGCCCCAGGGTATGGCTACACCTTC. This codes for CASLRVAPGYGYTF. The chain uses TRBV28 and TRBJ1-2, with D maybe TRBD1 (5 bases). Germline CDR1 reads MDHEN; CDR2 reads SYDVKM. Trimming removed 9 bases at V and 5 bases at J, with 19 bases between. This CDR3 has 14 residues.

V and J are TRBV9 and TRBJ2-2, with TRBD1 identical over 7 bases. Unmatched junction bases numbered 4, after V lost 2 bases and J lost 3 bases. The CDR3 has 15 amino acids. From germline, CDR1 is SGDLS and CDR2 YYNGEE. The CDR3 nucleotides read TGTGCCAGCAGCGTGGACAGGACCTACACCGGGGAGCTGTTTTTT. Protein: CASSVDRTYTGELFF. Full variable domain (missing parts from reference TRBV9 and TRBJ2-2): DSGVTQTPKHLITATGQRVTLRCSPRSGDLSVYWYQQSLDQGLQFLIQYYNGEERAKGNILERFSAQQFPDLHSELNLSSLELGDSALYFCASSVDRTYTGELFFGEGSRLTVL.

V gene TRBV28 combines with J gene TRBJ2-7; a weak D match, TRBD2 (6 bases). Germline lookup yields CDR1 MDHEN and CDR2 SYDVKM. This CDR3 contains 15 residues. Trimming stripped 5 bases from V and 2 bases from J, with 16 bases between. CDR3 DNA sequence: TGTGCCAGCAGTCCAACTTGGGGGGATGCCTACGAGCAGTACTTC. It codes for CASSPTWGDAYEQYF.

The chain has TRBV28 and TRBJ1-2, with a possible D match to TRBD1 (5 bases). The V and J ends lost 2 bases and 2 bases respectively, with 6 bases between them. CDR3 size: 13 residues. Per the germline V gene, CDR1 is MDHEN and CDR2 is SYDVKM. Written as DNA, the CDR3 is TGTGCCAGCAGTTTAGGGGCAAACTATGGCTACACCTTC. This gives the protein CASSLGANYGYTF.

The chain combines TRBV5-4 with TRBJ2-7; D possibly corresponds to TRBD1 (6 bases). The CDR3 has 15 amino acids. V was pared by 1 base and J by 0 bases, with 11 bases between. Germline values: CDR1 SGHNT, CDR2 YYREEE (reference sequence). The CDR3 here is CASSLRPGDSYEQYF. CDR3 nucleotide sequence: TGTGCCAGCAGCTTGAGGCCAGGGGACTCCTACGAGCAGTACTTC.

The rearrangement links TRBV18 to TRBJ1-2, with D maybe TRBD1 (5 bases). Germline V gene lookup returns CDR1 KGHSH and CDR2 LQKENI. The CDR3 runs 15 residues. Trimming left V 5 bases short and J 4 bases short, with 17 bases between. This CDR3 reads CASSATSGTPYGYTF. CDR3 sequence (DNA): TGTGCCAGCTCAGCCACATCCGGGACTCCCTATGGCTACACCTTC.

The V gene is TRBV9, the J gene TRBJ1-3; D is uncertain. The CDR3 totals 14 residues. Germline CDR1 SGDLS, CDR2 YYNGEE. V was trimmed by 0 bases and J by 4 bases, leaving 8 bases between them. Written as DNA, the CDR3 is TGTGCCAGCAGCGTAGAGGGATTAGGAAACACCATATATTTT. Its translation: CASSVEGLGNTIYF.

CDR3 sequence: CASTERIANNNEQFF. The CDR3 region has the DNA TGTGCCAGTACCGAGAGGATCGCGAATAACAATGAGCAGTTCTTC. The rearrangement joins TRBV19 to TRBJ2-1; D unclear. There are 15 residues in the CDR3. The V end lost 7 bases, the J end lost 5 bases, and 18 bases lay between the germline ends. Germline-derived CDR1 and CDR2 are LNHDA and SQIVND (reference sequence).

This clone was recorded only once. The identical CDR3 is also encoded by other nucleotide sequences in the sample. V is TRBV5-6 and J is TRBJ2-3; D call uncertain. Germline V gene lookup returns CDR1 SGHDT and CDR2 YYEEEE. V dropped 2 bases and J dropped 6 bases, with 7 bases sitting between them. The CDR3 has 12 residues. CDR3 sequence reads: CASSFITDTQYF. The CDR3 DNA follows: TGTGCCAGCAGCTTTATCACGGATACGCAGTATTTT. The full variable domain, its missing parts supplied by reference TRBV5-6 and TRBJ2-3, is DAGVTQSPTHLIKTRGQQVTLRCSPKSGHDTVSWYQQALGQGPQFIFQYYEEEERQRGNFPDRFSGHQFPNYSSELNVNALLLGDSALYLCASSFITDTQYFGPGTRLTVL.

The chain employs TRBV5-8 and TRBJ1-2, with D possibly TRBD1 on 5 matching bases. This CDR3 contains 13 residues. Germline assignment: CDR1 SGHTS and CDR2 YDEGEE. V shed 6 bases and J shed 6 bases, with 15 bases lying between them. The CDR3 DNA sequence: TGTGCCAGCACTTCGGCAGGGTTGCATGGCTACACCTTC. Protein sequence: CASTSAGLHGYTF.

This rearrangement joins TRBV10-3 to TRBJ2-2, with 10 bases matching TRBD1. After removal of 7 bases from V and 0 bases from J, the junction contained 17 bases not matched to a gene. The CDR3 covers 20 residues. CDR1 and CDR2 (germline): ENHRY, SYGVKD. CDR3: CAINDGVRDRGLANTGELFF. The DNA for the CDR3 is TGTGCCATCAACGATGGGGTCCGGGACAGGGGTCTCGCGAACACCGGGGAGCTGTTTTTT.

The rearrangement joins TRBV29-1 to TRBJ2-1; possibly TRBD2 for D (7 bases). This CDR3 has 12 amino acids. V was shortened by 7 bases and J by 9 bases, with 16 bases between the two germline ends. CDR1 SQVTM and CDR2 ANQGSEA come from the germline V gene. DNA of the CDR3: TGCAGCGCCCGAGGGGGGGTGGGTGAGCAGTTCTTC. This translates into CSARGGVGEQFF.